The 5 T cell receptor beta chains below were found in one sample sequenced in a study of CD8+CD57+ T cells in acquired aplastic anemia. TCR beta VDJ and CDR3 were profiled, and genomic DNA was the template. TCRdb processed the reads anew with MiXCR; each CDR3 protein has one entry. The sample records just over 400,000 distinct CDR3 sequences, around 72% being singletons. Sequenced sample: sorted CD4+, CD8+, or CD8+CD57+ T cells (not recorded which) from PBMCs. The receptors come from a human donor in good health, serving as a control.

This clonotype was found once. Sequence at one end of the junction differs from germline and may be a read error. This chain uses TRBV19 with TRBJ1-1, with D possibly TRBD1 on 5 matching bases. CDR3 size: 15 residues. Germline values: CDR1 LNHDA, CDR2 SQIVND (reference sequence). This chain's CDR3 is CASWDRVTPPREALF. CDR3 DNA: TGTGCCAGTTGGGACCGTGTGACACCACCCCGGGAAGCTCTCTTT.

In DNA form, the CDR3 reads TGTGCCAGCACCGAATCCGGACAGGACGGAAATCAGCCCCAGCATTTT. Protein: CASTESGQDGNQPQHF. V gene TRBV6-6 combines with J gene TRBJ1-5; 7 positions match TRBD1. The CDR3 has 16 amino acids. The V segment lost 7 bases and the J segment 4 bases; nucleotides outside the gene matches: 13. Germline CDR1 reads MNHNY; CDR2 reads SVGAGI (reference sequence).

J is TRBJ1-6 and V is TRBV20-1; D not certain. V was clipped by 6 bases and J by 8 bases, with 20 bases between them. There are 15 residues in the CDR3. In germline, CDR1 is DFQATT, CDR2 SNEGSKA (reference sequence). CDR3 amino acids: CSAYRRSSYDSPLHF. The CDR3 DNA sequence: TGCAGTGCGTATAGGAGGAGCTCCTACGATTCACCCCTCCACTTT.

This clonotype was counted ten times or more. This chain uses TRBV12-3 or TRBV12-4 with TRBJ1-5, with a weak D call TRBD1 (6 bases). With 6 bases removed from V and 5 bases from J, the gap between germline ends came to 17 bases. The CDR3 is made up of 15 amino acids. CDR3 coding DNA: TGTGCCAGCAGCCCGACGGACAGCCAGGATCAGCCCCAGCATTTT. Its protein product is CASSPTDSQDQPQHF.

This clonotype was counted at least ten times. The chain employs TRBV9 and TRBJ2-7; 8 bases agree with TRBD2. Trimming cost V 4 bases and J 4 bases; bases outside gene matches: 10. The V gene's germline CDR1 is SGDLS and CDR2 YYNGEE. There are 15 residues in the CDR3. The CDR3 DNA reads TGTGCCAGCAGCTCCCTCCGCGGGGGGATATACGAGCAGTACTTC. It translates to CASSSLRGGIYEQYF.